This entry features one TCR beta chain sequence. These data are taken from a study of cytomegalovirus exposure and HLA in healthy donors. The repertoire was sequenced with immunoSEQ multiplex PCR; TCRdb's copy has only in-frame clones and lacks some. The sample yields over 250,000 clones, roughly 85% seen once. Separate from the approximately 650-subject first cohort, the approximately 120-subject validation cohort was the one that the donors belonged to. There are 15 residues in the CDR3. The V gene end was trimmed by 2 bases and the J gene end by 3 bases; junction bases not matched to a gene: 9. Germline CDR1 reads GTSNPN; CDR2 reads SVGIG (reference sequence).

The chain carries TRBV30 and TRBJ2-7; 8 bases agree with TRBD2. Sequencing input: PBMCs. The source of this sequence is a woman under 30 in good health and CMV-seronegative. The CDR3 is CAWSSGSGGGYEQYF. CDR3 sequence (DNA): TGTGCCTGGAGTTCCGGTTCGGGAGGGGGCTACGAGCAGTACTTC.